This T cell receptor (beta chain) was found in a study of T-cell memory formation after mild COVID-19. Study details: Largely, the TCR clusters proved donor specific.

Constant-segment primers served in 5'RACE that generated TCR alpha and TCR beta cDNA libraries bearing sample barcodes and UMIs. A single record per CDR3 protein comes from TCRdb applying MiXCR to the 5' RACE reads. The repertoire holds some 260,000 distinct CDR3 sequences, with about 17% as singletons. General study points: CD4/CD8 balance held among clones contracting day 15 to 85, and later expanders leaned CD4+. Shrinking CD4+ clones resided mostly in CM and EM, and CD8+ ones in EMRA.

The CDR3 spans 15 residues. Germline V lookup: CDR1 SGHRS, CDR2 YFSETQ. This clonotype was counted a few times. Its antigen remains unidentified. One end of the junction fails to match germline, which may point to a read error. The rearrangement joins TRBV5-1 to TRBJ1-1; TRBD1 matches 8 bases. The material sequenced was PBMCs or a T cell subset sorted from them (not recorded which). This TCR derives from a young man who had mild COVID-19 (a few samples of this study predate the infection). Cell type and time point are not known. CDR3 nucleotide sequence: TGTGCCAGCAGCTTAGGGGGGACAGGGAACACTGAAGCTTTCTTT. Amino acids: CASSLGGTGNTEAFF. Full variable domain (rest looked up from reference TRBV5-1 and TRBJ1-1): KAGVTQTPRYLIKTRGQQVTLSCSPISGHRSVSWYQQTPGQGLQFLFEYFSETQRNKGNFPGRFSGRQFSNSRSEMNVSTLELGDSALYLCASSLGGTGNTEAFFGQGTRLTVV.